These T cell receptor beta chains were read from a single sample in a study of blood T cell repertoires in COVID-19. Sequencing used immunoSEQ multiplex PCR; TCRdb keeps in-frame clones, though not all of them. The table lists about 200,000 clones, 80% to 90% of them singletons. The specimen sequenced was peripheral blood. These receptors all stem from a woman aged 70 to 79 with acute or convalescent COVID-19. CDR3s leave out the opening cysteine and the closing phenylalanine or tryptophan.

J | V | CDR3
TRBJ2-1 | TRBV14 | ASRPGLRNEQF
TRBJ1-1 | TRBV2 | ASSGRGSIPMNTEAF
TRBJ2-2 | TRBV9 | ASSVAPGTGELF
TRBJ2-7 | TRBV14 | ASSRQGRSSYEQY
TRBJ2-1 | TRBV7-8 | ASSSGIGNEQF
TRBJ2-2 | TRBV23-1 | ASSHLRRAGRTGELF
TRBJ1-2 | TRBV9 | ASSAGGANYGYT
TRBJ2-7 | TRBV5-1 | ASSLEDRGGNEQY
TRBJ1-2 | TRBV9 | ASRGTGRTNYGYT
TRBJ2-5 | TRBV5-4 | ASSSLRGETQY
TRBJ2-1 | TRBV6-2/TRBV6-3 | ASSYPLQQGGTYNEQF
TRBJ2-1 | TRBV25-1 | ASSHLSGSSYNEQF
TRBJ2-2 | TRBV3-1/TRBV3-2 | ASSHGQGAGELF
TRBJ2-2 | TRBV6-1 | ASSGRQALNTGELF
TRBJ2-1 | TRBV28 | ASNLPGLRGEQF
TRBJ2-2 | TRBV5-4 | ASSFPGTRNTGELF
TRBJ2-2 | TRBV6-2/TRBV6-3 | ASSHSGLAANTGELF
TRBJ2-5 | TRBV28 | ASSLRAGKTGETQY
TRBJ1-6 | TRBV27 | ASSPRGGNSPLH
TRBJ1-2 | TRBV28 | ASSSGTVRYGYT
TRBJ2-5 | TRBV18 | ASSPEAGFLASQY
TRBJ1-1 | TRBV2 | ASRGTGRNTEAF
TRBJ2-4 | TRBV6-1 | ASSEFLAKNIQY
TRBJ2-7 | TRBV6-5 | ASSADFVEQY
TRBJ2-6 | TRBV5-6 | ASSPRTGGASGANVLT
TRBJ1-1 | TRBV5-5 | ASSLLGAPAF
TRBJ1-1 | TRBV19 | ASLGGRGWTEAF
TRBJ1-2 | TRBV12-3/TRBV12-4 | ASSKDRDYGYT
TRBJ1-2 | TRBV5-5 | ASSFPRDRGFYGYT
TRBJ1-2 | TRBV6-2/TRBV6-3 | ASTPSGGYGYT
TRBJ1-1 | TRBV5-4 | ASSGLETNTEAF
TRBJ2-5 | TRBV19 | ASSTRLQGIETQY
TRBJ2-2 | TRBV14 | ASSILAGETGELF
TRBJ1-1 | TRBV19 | ASSLTGGTEAF
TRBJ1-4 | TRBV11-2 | ASSLYGGEKLF
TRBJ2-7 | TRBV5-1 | ASKGQGKTYEQY
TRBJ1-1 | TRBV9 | ASSPSYRGGTEAF
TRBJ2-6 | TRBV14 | ASSQVGHLSSGANVLT
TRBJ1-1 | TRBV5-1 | ASSLGWTGDRAF
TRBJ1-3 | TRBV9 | ASSVGSVSGNTIY
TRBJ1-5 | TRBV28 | ASSFPTGQPQH
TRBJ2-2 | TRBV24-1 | ATSDLASSGRESTGELF
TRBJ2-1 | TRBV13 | ASSFPQGDTYNEQF
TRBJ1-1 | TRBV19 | ASSIDRAQMNTEAF
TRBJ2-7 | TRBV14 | ASSQGLADEQY
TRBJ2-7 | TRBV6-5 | ASSSGQGRWQY
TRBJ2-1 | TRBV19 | ASSTGTLRNEQF
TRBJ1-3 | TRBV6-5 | ASSYGERASGNTIY